A selection of T cell receptor beta chains follows, all from one sample in a study of beta chain features in type 1 diabetes. Repertoires were generated with immunoSEQ multiplex PCR, while TCRdb's copy carries only in-frame clones and drops some. Among 430,000 or so clones listed, 11% were seen once. The sample taken for sequencing was naive CD4+ T cells from blood. These TCRs come from a woman younger than 30 in good health. CDR3s include the opening cysteine and the closing phenylalanine or tryptophan. Each record gives: D gene, V gene, J gene, clone size, CDR3 DNA, CDR3 protein. D genes are given only for firm matches. Some rows mark clone size as missing; the rest say once, few, many or name a class of expanded clone.

D: .
V: TRBV28
J: TRBJ2-5
size: many
DNA: TGTGCCAGCAGTTTGCGTCAAGAGACCCAGTACTTC
CDR3: CASSLRQETQYF

D: .
V: TRBV9
J: TRBJ2-1
size: once
DNA: TGTGCCAGCAGCGTAGACCCGAGGGGCAATGAGCAGTTCTTC
CDR3: CASSVDPRGNEQFF

D: TRBD2
V: TRBV5-6
J: TRBJ2-1
size: .
DNA: TGTGCCAGCAGCTCCCTGGAGGGACTAGTAGGCCCCTACAATGAGCAGTTCTTC
CDR3: CASSSLEGLVGPYNEQFF

D: .
V: TRBV7-2
J: TRBJ2-7
size: few
DNA: TGTGCCAGCAGCTTAAAGCTAACCTACGAGCAGTACTTC
CDR3: CASSLKLTYEQYF

D: TRBD1
V: TRBV7-2
J: TRBJ1-5
size: few
DNA: TGTGCCAGCAGCGACACAGGGGTTCAGCCCCAGCATTTT
CDR3: CASSDTGVQPQHF

D: .
V: TRBV20-1
J: TRBJ2-7
size: few
DNA: TGCAGTGCTAGAGTTGCCGACGAGCAGTACTTC
CDR3: CSARVADEQYF

D: .
V: TRBV30
J: TRBJ2-4
size: many
DNA: TGTGCCTGGAGTGAGGGGGAAAACATTCAGTACTTC
CDR3: CAWSEGENIQYF

D: TRBD2
V: TRBV19
J: TRBJ2-7
size: .
DNA: TGTGCCAGTAGGCTCCTAGCGGGAGAGTCCTACGAGCAGTACTTC
CDR3: CASRLLAGESYEQYF

D: TRBD1
V: TRBV9
J: TRBJ2-7
size: .
DNA: TGTGCCAGCAGCGCCCGCCCCGGGACAGGCTCCTACGAGCAGTACTTC
CDR3: CASSARPGTGSYEQYF

D: .
V: TRBV7-2
J: TRBJ1-5
size: .
DNA: TGTGCCAGCAGCTTAGGGGCAGGCAATCAGCCCCAGCATTTT
CDR3: CASSLGAGNQPQHF

D: .
V: TRBV7-2
J: TRBJ1-5
size: .
DNA: TGTGCCAGCAGCTTTTTGGGGTCCAATCAGCCCCAGCATTTT
CDR3: CASSFLGSNQPQHF

D: .
V: TRBV11-1
J: TRBJ2-7
size: .
DNA: TGTGCCAGCAGCTCCACCTACGAGCAGTACTTC
CDR3: CASSSTYEQYF

D: .
V: TRBV7-2
J: TRBJ2-5
size: few
DNA: TGTGCCAGCAGACCCCTGGACAGACCGGAGACCCAGTACTTC
CDR3: CASRPLDRPETQYF

D: TRBD2
V: TRBV7-3
J: TRBJ2-1
size: .
DNA: TGTGCCAGCAGCTCGACTAGCGGGAGTTACAATGAGCAGTTCTTC
CDR3: CASSSTSGSYNEQFF

D: TRBD1
V: TRBV7-2
J: TRBJ1-1
size: .
DNA: TGTGCCAGCAGCTCCTCCCCGGGACAGGCCGCTGAAGCTTTCTTT
CDR3: CASSSSPGQAAEAFF

D: TRBD1
V: TRBV6-6
J: TRBJ2-2
size: few
DNA: TGTGCCAGCAGTAAGGACAGGGGGCGGACCGGGGAGCTGTTTTTT
CDR3: CASSKDRGRTGELFF

D: .
V: TRBV11-3
J: TRBJ2-7
size: .
DNA: TGTGCCAGCAGCTTAGGGGACGAGCAGTACTTC
CDR3: CASSLGDEQYF

D: .
V: TRBV7-2
J: TRBJ2-5
size: few
DNA: TGTGCCAGCAGCTTCTCTAGGGGAGGAGAGACCCAGTACTTC
CDR3: CASSFSRGGETQYF

D: .
V: TRBV5-1
J: TRBJ2-1
size: .
DNA: TGCGCCAGCAGCTTGGTGGCTAGTAGGTCAAATGAGCAGTTCTTC
CDR3: CASSLVASRSNEQFF

D: TRBD1
V: TRBV9
J: TRBJ2-1
size: .
DNA: TGTGCCAGCAGCGTGTGGACAGGCCCCTACAATGAGCAGTTCTTC
CDR3: CASSVWTGPYNEQFF

D: TRBD1
V: TRBV5-4
J: TRBJ2-6
size: few
DNA: TGTGCCAGCAGCCCGGACAGGGGTTCTGGGGCCAACGTCCTGACTTTC
CDR3: CASSPDRGSGANVLTF

D: TRBD2
V: TRBV27
J: TRBJ2-5
size: .
DNA: TGTGCCAGCAGTCCGGGGGGGAGGGAGACCCAGTACTTC
CDR3: CASSPGGRETQYF

D: .
V: TRBV15
J: TRBJ2-7
size: .
DNA: TGTGCCACCGCCCCTGGCGGGACCTCCTACGAGCAGTACTTC
CDR3: CATAPGGTSYEQYF

D: .
V: TRBV12-5
J: TRBJ2-3
size: few
DNA: TGTGCTAGTGGTCTATACACAGATACGCAGTATTTT
CDR3: CASGLYTDTQYF

D: .
V: TRBV18
J: TRBJ2-7
size: .
DNA: TGTGCCAGCTCGGAATGGACAGCCACTCCCTACGAGCAGTACTTC
CDR3: CASSEWTATPYEQYF

D: .
V: TRBV7-9
J: TRBJ1-3
size: .
DNA: TGTGCCAGCAGCTTATCCAATGGGGGAAACACCATATATTTT
CDR3: CASSLSNGGNTIYF

D: .
V: TRBV7-2
J: TRBJ2-3
size: .
DNA: TGTGCCAGCAGCTCCGGCGGCGGGACCCTTGGCACAGATACGCAGTATTTT
CDR3: CASSSGGGTLGTDTQYF

D: .
V: TRBV7-9
J: TRBJ2-3
size: .
DNA: TGTGCCACAGGACAAAGCACAGATACGCAGTATTTT
CDR3: CATGQSTDTQYF

D: TRBD2
V: TRBV25-1
J: TRBJ2-5
size: .
DNA: TGTGCCAGCTCAAACGTACTAGCGGGGGCTAAAGAGACCCAGTACTTC
CDR3: CASSNVLAGAKETQYF

D: .
V: TRBV4-2
J: TRBJ1-3
size: few
DNA: TGTGCCAGCAGACCCAGGGCCAGCTCTGGAAACACCATATATTTT
CDR3: CASRPRASSGNTIYF

D: .
V: TRBV7-2
J: TRBJ2-5
size: few
DNA: TGTGCCAGCAGCTTTTATACTAGGCAAGAGACCCAGTACTTC
CDR3: CASSFYTRQETQYF

D: TRBD2
V: TRBV4-2
J: TRBJ2-7
size: few
DNA: TGTGCCAGCAGCCAAGGCGGGGGATCGGTCTACGAGCAGTACTTC
CDR3: CASSQGGGSVYEQYF

D: .
V: TRBV2
J: TRBJ2-4
size: .
DNA: TGTGCCAGCAGTGAAAGCTTGGCCCCGCTAGCCAAAAACATTCAGTACTTC
CDR3: CASSESLAPLAKNIQYF

D: TRBD2
V: TRBV9
J: TRBJ2-1
size: .
DNA: TGTGCCAGCAGCGTAGTGGGAGCGGGGGGAACGTACAATGAGCAGTTCTTC
CDR3: CASSVVGAGGTYNEQFF

D: TRBD2
V: TRBV29-1
J: TRBJ2-3
size: few
DNA: TGCAGCGTTGCCGGGACTAGCGGGACAGATACGCAGTATTTT
CDR3: CSVAGTSGTDTQYF

D: TRBD1
V: TRBV7-2
J: TRBJ1-2
size: .
DNA: TGTGCCAGCAGCTTACCGGGACAGCAATATGGCTACACCTTC
CDR3: CASSLPGQQYGYTF

D: TRBD1
V: TRBV4-2
J: TRBJ2-5
size: .
DNA: TGTGCCAGCAGCCGGAATAGAGGGGGCCGAGAGACCCAGTACTTC
CDR3: CASSRNRGGRETQYF

D: .
V: TRBV7-6
J: TRBJ2-3
size: .
DNA: TGTGCCAGCACCGACGCGACAGTCGCAGATACGCAGTATTTT
CDR3: CASTDATVADTQYF

D: .
V: TRBV5-1
J: TRBJ2-6
size: .
DNA: TGCGCCAGCATGGGCGGCAACTCTGGGGCCAACGTCCTGACTTTC
CDR3: CASMGGNSGANVLTF

D: .
V: TRBV20-1
J: TRBJ2-7
size: .
DNA: TGCAGTGCCCATGACGGCTACGAGCAGTACTTC
CDR3: CSAHDGYEQYF

D: .
V: TRBV9
J: TRBJ1-1
size: .
DNA: TGTGCCAGCAGCGTAGCTTTCTTCGGCCCAAACACTGAAGCTTTCTTT
CDR3: CASSVAFFGPNTEAFF

D: .
V: TRBV7-2
J: TRBJ2-5
size: few
DNA: TGTGCCAGCAGCTTTGGCCCAGGGCCTGGAGAGACCCAGTACTTC
CDR3: CASSFGPGPGETQYF

D: .
V: TRBV5-1
J: TRBJ1-5
size: .
DNA: TGCGCCAGCAGCTGGGACGGAAACAATCAGCCCCAGCATTTT
CDR3: CASSWDGNNQPQHF

D: .
V: TRBV7-2
J: TRBJ2-1
size: .
DNA: TGTGCCAGCAGCTTAGGAACAATCTTCGAGCAGTTCTTC
CDR3: CASSLGTIFEQFF

D: .
V: TRBV7-9
J: TRBJ2-7
size: .
DNA: TGTGCCAGCAGCTTAGTAGGGAGGTCCTCCTACGAGCAGTACTTC
CDR3: CASSLVGRSSYEQYF

D: .
V: TRBV7-2
J: TRBJ1-2
size: .
DNA: TGTGCCAGCAGCGCCGGACCGGGACCGAACTATGGCTACACCTTC
CDR3: CASSAGPGPNYGYTF

D: .
V: TRBV4-3
J: TRBJ1-1
size: .
DNA: TGCGCCAGCAGCTTATCTAAGGGGGGGCCTGAAGCTTTCTTT
CDR3: CASSLSKGGPEAFF

D: .
V: TRBV19
J: TRBJ2-3
size: .
DNA: TGTGCCAGTAGTATGGCGGGGCGCTACGGCACAGATACGCAGTATTTT
CDR3: CASSMAGRYGTDTQYF

D: .
V: TRBV7-2
J: TRBJ2-5
size: .
DNA: TGTGCCAGCAGCTCCAAATCAGGCCAAGAGACCCAGTACTTC
CDR3: CASSSKSGQETQYF

D: .
V: TRBV11-2
J: TRBJ2-3
size: .
DNA: TGTGCCAGCACCCTCACAGATACGCAGTATTTT
CDR3: CASTLTDTQYF

D: .
V: TRBV2
J: TRBJ2-5
size: .
DNA: TGTGCCAGCAGCAATACCGGGGGAGAGACCCAGTACTTC
CDR3: CASSNTGGETQYF

D: .
V: TRBV18
J: TRBJ2-3
size: few
DNA: TGTGCCAGCTCCGAGGGGGGTGCAGATACGCAGTATTTT
CDR3: CASSEGGADTQYF

D: .
V: TRBV4-2
J: TRBJ2-5
size: few
DNA: TGTGCCAGCAGCCAACCGAGGGGGGGCCTCCAAGAGACCCAGTACTTC
CDR3: CASSQPRGGLQETQYF

D: TRBD1
V: TRBV7-9
J: TRBJ2-3
size: few
DNA: TGTGCCAGCAGCTTATGGGACAGACTCACAGATACGCAGTATTTT
CDR3: CASSLWDRLTDTQYF